This T cell receptor (beta chain) comes out of a study of T cell repertoires in cytomegalovirus infection. TCRdb itself ran the reads through MiXCR, one entry per CDR3 protein. The table has roughly 990,000 distinct CDR3 sequences, roughly 30% seen once. CDR3 size: 14 residues. Losses at the gene ends were 10 bases for V and 2 bases for J; bases not matched to a gene: 10. The germline CDR1 and CDR2 sequences are MNHEY and SVGAGI. In regard to this clonotype: No antigen is known for it. Given a much more abundant clone one base away, this may be a read error.

Sequenced material: cultured CD8+ T cells from PBMCs, taken from culture after CMV antigen stimulation. The rearrangement joins TRBV6-5 to TRBJ2-5; 7 bases agree with TRBD1. This TCR derives from a human donor in good health (CMV status not recorded). Some clones in this sample may be carry-over from other donors' samples. The DNA of the CDR3 is TGTGCCATCAGAACGACAGGGTTACAAGAGACCCAGTACTTC. It codes for CAIRTTGLQETQYF.